These 26 T cell receptor beta chains originate from one sample sequenced in a study of T cell repertoires in cytomegalovirus infection. Each CDR3 protein is one row after TCRdb ran MiXCR on the reads. The sample includes 900,000 to 950,000 distinct CDR3 sequences, roughly 30% of them seen just once. These TCRs are of unknown antigen specificity. The starting material was cultured CD8+ T cells from PBMCs, obtained from culture after CMV antigen stimulation. The receptors stem from a human donor in good health (CMV status not recorded). Some clones in this sample may be carry-over from other donors' samples.

This clonotype has a handful of counts. V gene TRBV13 combines with J gene TRBJ1-2; 7 bases fit TRBD1. The V and J ends lost 4 bases and 1 base, in that order; junction bases with no gene match: 12. CDR3 length equals 17 residues. In germline, CDR1 is PRHDT, CDR2 FYEKMQ (reference sequence). CDR3 DNA: TGTGCCAGCAGCTCTGAATGGGACAGACTTTATAACTATGGCTACACCTTC. Encoded protein: CASSSEWDRLYNYGYTF.

A few counts support this clonotype. CDR3 nucleotide sequence: TGCGCCAGCAGCCCCAAGGGAGGGGGAACAGATACGCAGTATTTT. The encoded protein is CASSPKGGGTDTQYF. This sequence joins TRBV4-3 and TRBJ2-3; perhaps TRBD2 as D (7 bases). CDR1 and CDR2 (germline): LGHNA, YSLEER. The CDR3 loop spans 15 amino acids. The V end was cut by 4 bases, the J end by 3 bases, with 14 bases between.

This clonotype was seen a few times. The chain couples TRBV12-3 or TRBV12-4 to TRBJ1-2, with 7 bases fitting TRBD1. J lost 0 bases, V lost 6 bases, and 10 bases had no gene match. This CDR3 region has 16 residues. The CDR3, as DNA: TGTGCCAGCAGCCCCGGGGTGGGACAGACTAACTATGGCTACACCTTC. This codes for CASSPGVGQTNYGYTF.

The J gene is TRBJ2-1, the V gene TRBV7-3; TRBD1 agrees at 7 bases. The CDR3 length is 15 residues. Unmatched junction bases numbered 4, after V lost 5 bases and J lost 0 bases. Germline CDR1 SGHTA, CDR2 FQGTGA. CDR3 DNA sequence: TGTGCCAGCAGCCGAGGGGACAGCTCCTACAATGAGCAGTTCTTC. As protein: CASSRGDSSYNEQFF.

The rearrangement joins TRBV6-1 to TRBJ1-5, with D possibly being TRBD1 (5 bases). The V end was cut by 7 bases, the J end by 0 bases, with 13 bases between. From germline, CDR1 is MNHNS and CDR2 SASEGT. This CDR3 is built from 15 residues. CDR3 sequence: CASTSTGYSNQPQHF. As DNA, the CDR3 is TGTGCCAGCACTTCTACAGGTTATAGCAATCAGCCCCAGCATTTT.

The chain recombines TRBV19 with TRBJ1-1; D gene uncertain. The ends were cut back, 2 bases at V and 0 bases at J, with 7 bases in the middle. CDR1 is LNHDA, CDR2 SQIVND, per germline (reference sequence). This CDR3 has 14 residues. The CDR3, as DNA: TGTGCCAGTAGTATAAACGGGGTGAACACTGAAGCTTTCTTT. It codes for CASSINGVNTEAFF.

This clonotype has just a few counts. The J gene is TRBJ2-2, the V gene TRBV4-1; D is possibly TRBD1 (5 bases). The germline CDR1 and CDR2 sequences are MGHRA and YSYEKL. The CDR3 spans 13 residues. V lost 3 bases and J 9 bases, leaving 11 bases between the germline ends. This CDR3 is CASSQATARELFF. The CDR3 DNA reads TGCGCCAGCAGCCAGGCGACAGCACGGGAGCTGTTTTTT.

The chain is built from TRBV19 and TRBJ1-1; possible D gene TRBD1, 5 bases. The CDR3 has 16 amino acids. The germline V gene has CDR1 LNHDA and CDR2 SQIVND (reference sequence). CDR3 in DNA: TGTGTCAGCCTCCCGTCAGCCGTCAAGGGGTTCACTGAAGCTTTCTTT. It is translated as CVSLPSAVKGFTEAFF.

This clonotype was observed a single time. This sequence joins TRBV3-1 and TRBJ2-1; the match to TRBD1 covers 10 bases. The germline V gene has CDR1 LGHDT and CDR2 YNNKEL (reference sequence). CDR3 size: 16 residues. The junction had 12 bases not matched to a gene; V was cut back by 4 bases and J by 9 bases. CDR3 bases: TGTGCCAGCAGCCGCACTCCGGGACAGGGGTTGAGTGAGCAGTTCTTC. It is translated as CASSRTPGQGLSEQFF.

The J gene is TRBJ1-1, the V gene TRBV7-8, with D uncertain. V lost 6 bases, J lost 1 base, and 15 bases lay in between. Per germline, CDR1 SGHVS and CDR2 FQNEAQ. CDR3 size: 15 residues. For the CDR3, the DNA is TGTGCCAGCAGGGAGACCTACGCAGCGAACACTGAAGCTTTCTTT. This codes for CASRETYAANTEAFF.

This clonotype has just a few counts. The chain is built from TRBV7-9 and TRBJ2-2; D may correspond to TRBD1 or TRBD2 (5 bases each). The V gene lost 4 bases and the J gene lost 0 bases, with 15 bases spanning the gap. Germline lookup yields CDR1 SEHNR and CDR2 FQNEAQ (reference sequence). The CDR3 contains 17 residues. The CDR3 region is CASSSRLGATNTGELFF. CDR3 DNA sequence: TGTGCCAGCAGCTCCCGCCTCGGGGCAACGAACACCGGGGAGCTGTTTTTT.

V gene TRBV28 combines with J gene TRBJ1-2; 9 nucleotides agree with TRBD1. This CDR3 has 13 amino acids. The ends lost 8 bases at V and 5 bases at J; junction bases unmatched: 6. Germline V gene data show CDR1 as MDHEN and CDR2 as SYDVKM. This chain's CDR3 is CASGGQGQYGYTF. The CDR3 coding sequence is TGTGCCAGCGGGGGACAGGGCCAATATGGCTACACCTTC.

The chain couples TRBV2 to TRBJ1-2, with 8 positions matching TRBD1. Trimming at V came to 6 bases and at J to 0 bases, leaving 12 bases not matched to a gene. Germline CDR1 reads SNHLY; CDR2 reads FYNNEI. This CDR3 has 17 amino acids. CDR3 sequence: CASRTSRTGNANYGYTF. Here the CDR3 DNA reads TGTGCCAGCAGGACTTCGAGGACAGGGAATGCTAACTATGGCTACACCTTC.

This clonotype was picked up many times. The chain links TRBV7-8 to TRBJ2-3, with 8 positions matching TRBD2. The CDR3 runs to 16 residues. The V gene's germline CDR1 is SGHVS and CDR2 FQNEAQ. V was clipped by 0 bases and J by 0 bases; unmatched bases: 2. CDR3 residues: CASSLASGISTDTQYF. DNA of the CDR3: TGTGCCAGCAGCTTAGCTAGCGGGATTAGCACAGATACGCAGTATTTT.

This chain links TRBV2 with TRBJ1-5; 7 bases agree with TRBD1. The CDR3 is made up of 16 amino acids. Germline values: CDR1 SNHLY, CDR2 FYNNEI. V lost 2 bases, J lost 3 bases, and 7 bases stayed unmatched. CDR3 sequence (DNA): TGTGCCAGCAGTGAAAGTCCAGGGGGATACAATCAGCCCCAGCATTTT. As protein: CASSESPGGYNQPQHF.

This clonotype was seen only once. This sequence joins TRBV6-1 and TRBJ1-2; D is perhaps TRBD1 (5 bases). The CDR3 runs to 13 residues. Trimming pared 5 bases from V and 6 bases from J, leaving 13 bases between. Germline CDR1 and CDR2: MNHNS and SASEGT. CDR3 nucleotides: TGTGCCAGCAGTTACGACAGCAGGGATGGCTACACCTTC. This gives the protein CASSYDSRDGYTF.

The chain carries TRBV27 and TRBJ2-7; D not resolved. The V gene's germline CDR1 is MNHEY and CDR2 SMNVEV (reference sequence). This CDR3 region has 13 residues. With 3 bases removed from V and 3 bases from J, the gap between germline ends came to 9 bases. The CDR3 region has the DNA TGTGCCAGCAGTTTCCGCGATCACTACGAGCAGTACGTC. It translates to CASSFRDHYEQYV.

This chain links TRBV6-2 or TRBV6-3 with TRBJ2-1; D tentatively fits TRBD1 or TRBD2 (5 bases each). Germline V gene data show CDR1 as MNHEY and CDR2 as SVGEGT. Between the trimmed V and J ends, which lost 5 bases and 2 bases, there was a span of 19 bases. The CDR3 loop spans 17 amino acids. The CDR3 nucleotides are TGTGCCAGCAGTCGTCCCTTATGGGACCGCACCTACAATGAGCAGTTCTTC. Encoded protein: CASSRPLWDRTYNEQFF.

The V gene is TRBV10-3, the J gene TRBJ2-7, with TRBD1 identical over 8 bases. V trimming: 9 bases; J trimming: 2 bases; junction bases outside the gene matches: 12. In germline, CDR1 is ENHRY, CDR2 SYGVKD. CDR3 length: 15 residues. In nucleotides, the CDR3 is TGTGCCATTTGGACAGGGATCCCCCAGCCCTACGAGCAGTACTTC. Residues: CAIWTGIPQPYEQYF.

This clonotype was seen a few times. J is TRBJ1-1 and V is TRBV27, with a weak D call TRBD1 (5 bases). V dropped 6 bases and J dropped 3 bases, with 11 bases sitting between them. Per germline, CDR1 MNHEY and CDR2 SMNVEV (reference sequence). The CDR3 covers 13 residues. CDR3 DNA sequence: TGTGCCAGCAGGCGGGGCCCTTACACTGAAGCTTTCTTT. Translated: CASRRGPYTEAFF.

The rearrangement joins TRBV5-8 to TRBJ2-2, with D uncertain. Trimming took 7 bases from V and 7 from J, leaving 11 bases between them. CDR1 SGHTS and CDR2 YDEGEE come from the germline V gene. The CDR3 sequence is 12 residues long. This CDR3 is CASPKSVGELFF. The CDR3 coding sequence is TGTGCCAGCCCCAAAAGTGTCGGGGAGCTGTTTTTT.

The V and J genes are TRBV19 and TRBJ1-1, with D hard to call. Deletions cut 3 bases from V and 1 base from J, with 12 bases between. The CDR3 is made up of 15 amino acids. Germline V gene lookup returns CDR1 LNHDA and CDR2 SQIVND (reference sequence). DNA of the CDR3: TGTGCCAGTAGTATTTCGTGGGCCGCGAACACTGAAGCTTTCTTT. It codes for CASSISWAANTEAFF.

The chain joins TRBV6-8 to TRBJ2-2; TRBD1 is a possible D gene (6 bases). Trimming took off 5 bases at V and 6 bases at J, with 10 bases between the two ends. Germline V gene lookup returns CDR1 MNHGY and CDR2 SAAAGT. The CDR3 length is 13 residues. CDR3 region: CASSPGTPGELFF. Written as DNA, the CDR3 is TGTGCCAGCAGTCCCGGGACACCCGGGGAGCTGTTTTTT.

This clonotype was picked up a small number of times. The gene calls are TRBV7-9 and TRBJ2-1; no clear D. Germline assignment: CDR1 SEHNR and CDR2 FQNEAQ (reference sequence). The ends were cut back, 5 bases at V and 5 bases at J, with 7 bases in the middle. The CDR3 extends over 12 amino acids. CDR3 residues: CASSAKNNEQFF. CDR3 in DNA: TGTGCCAGCAGCGCGAAAAACAATGAGCAGTTCTTC.

This clonotype was seen only a few times. The gene calls are TRBV6-1 and TRBJ1-4, with D hard to call. Trimming removed 10 bases from V and 8 bases from J, with 14 bases in between. Per germline, CDR1 MNHNS and CDR2 SASEGT. This CDR3 comprises 12 residues. The chain's CDR3 is CANHREREKLFF. The CDR3, as DNA: TGTGCCAACCATCGAGAGCGGGAAAAACTGTTTTTT.

The V gene is TRBV23-1, the J gene TRBJ2-2, with D possibly matching TRBD2 (5 bases). TRBV23-1 qualifies as an ORF whose function is uncertain. Trimming removed 7 bases at V and 7 bases at J, with 13 bases between. This CDR3 comprises 13 residues. In DNA, the CDR3 is TGCGCCAGCACGACTGAAAGCGGCGGGGAGCTGTTTTTT. As protein: CASTTESGGELFF.